The 31 T cell receptor beta chains in this list originate from one sample, sequenced in a study of blood T cell repertoires in COVID-19. This table comes from immunoSEQ multiplex PCR, and its TCRdb copy is limited to in-frame clones, with some not included. This sample has roughly 250,000 clones, with roughly 88% found just once. Source material: PBMCs or T cells enriched from blood (not recorded which). These receptors all come from a woman aged 50 to 65 who had recovered from COVID-19.

The DNA for the CDR3 is TGTGCCAGCAGTTCCAACAATCAGCCCCAGCATTTT. Its protein product is CASSSNNQPQHF. The chain uses TRBV6-5 and TRBJ1-5, with D uncertain. Trimming cost V 4 bases and J 3 bases, with 4 bases left between them. The CDR3 totals 12 residues. The germline gives CDR1 MNHEY, CDR2 SVGAGI.

The chain is built from TRBV29-1 and TRBJ1-1; the D gene is possibly TRBD1 (6 bases). This CDR3 region has 14 residues. The germline gives CDR1 SQVTM, CDR2 ANQGSEA. V lost 6 bases and J lost 6, with 20 bases in between. Here the CDR3 DNA reads TGCAGCGTACAAGCCCAACAGGGTCGGCCTGAAGCTTTCTTT. Its protein is CSVQAQQGRPEAFF.

The V and J genes are TRBV19 and TRBJ1-5, with 8 nucleotides matching TRBD1. Per the germline V gene, CDR1 is LNHDA and CDR2 is SQIVND (reference sequence). V lost 6 bases and J lost 1; bases outside the gene matches: 11. This CDR3 is 17 amino acids long. In DNA, the CDR3 is TGTGCCAGTAGGTTGGAGACAGGGGTAGTGAGCAATCAGCCCCAGCATTTT. Its translation is CASRLETGVVSNQPQHF.

The V and J genes are TRBV9 and TRBJ2-4; perhaps TRBD2 as D (7 bases). Trimming removed 0 bases from V and 8 bases from J, with 18 bases in between. The CDR3 is made up of 16 amino acids. CDR1 SGDLS and CDR2 YYNGEE come from the germline V gene. CDR3 region: CASSVGGGGPTYIQYF. The CDR3 coding sequence is TGTGCCAGCAGCGTAGGAGGCGGGGGCCCCACGTACATTCAGTACTTC.

The V gene is TRBV27, the J gene TRBJ2-5, with a possible D match to TRBD1 (6 bases). This CDR3 has 13 amino acids. The germline V gene encodes CDR1 MNHEY and CDR2 SMNVEV (reference sequence). Trimming removed 4 bases at V and 4 bases at J, with 10 bases between. CDR3 protein: CASSYGTLETQYF. As DNA, the CDR3 is TGTGCCAGCAGTTACGGGACACTAGAGACCCAGTACTTC.

V is TRBV7-3 and J is TRBJ2-5, with 9 bases fitting TRBD2. CDR3 length equals 15 residues. The germline V gene encodes CDR1 SGHTA and CDR2 FQGTGA. The trim removed 3 bases at V and 5 bases at J, leaving 7 bases unmatched. Written as DNA, the CDR3 is TGTGCCAGCAGCTTTGGTCCAGCGGGGGGTGAGACCCAGTACTTC. This translates into CASSFGPAGGETQYF.

This clone was counted a single time. The genes are TRBV7-2 and TRBJ2-2; possibly TRBD1 for D (5 bases). The CDR3 runs to 15 residues. V was trimmed by 7 bases and J by 2 bases, leaving 14 bases between them. CDR1 is SGHTA, CDR2 FQGNSA, per germline. CDR3 residues: CASKTTVVNTGELFF. The CDR3 DNA sequence: TGTGCCAGCAAGACGACAGTCGTCAACACCGGGGAGCTGTTTTTT.

The V call is TRBV7-2, the J call TRBJ2-7; possibly TRBD1 for D (6 bases). CDR1 and CDR2 (germline): SGHTA, FQGNSA. The CDR3 consists of 15 residues. V was cut by 5 bases and J by 5 bases, with 19 bases left in between. This chain's CDR3 is CASSVQGTFRNEQYF. Here the CDR3 DNA reads TGTGCCAGCAGCGTTCAGGGGACGTTTCGGAACGAGCAGTACTTC. Supplemented by reference TRBV7-2 and TRBJ2-7, the full variable domain reads GAGVSQSPSNKVTEKGKDVELRCDPISGHTALYWYRQSLGQGLEFLIYFQGNSAPDKSGLPSDRFSAERTGGSVSTLTIQRTQQEDSAVYLCASSVQGTFRNEQYFGPGTRLTVT.

This chain uses TRBV27 with TRBJ1-5; D is unclear. Germline lookup yields CDR1 MNHEY and CDR2 SMNVEV (reference sequence). V dropped 6 bases and J dropped 2 bases, with 11 bases sitting between them. This CDR3 has 14 amino acids. CDR3 in amino acids: CASRNLNGNQPQHF. The DNA of the CDR3 is TGTGCCAGCAGGAACCTAAATGGCAATCAGCCCCAGCATTTT.

Note on this clone: The junction does not match germline at one end; this may be a read error. The chain has TRBV7-2 and TRBJ2-3; D gene unclear. CDR3 size: 12 residues. The germline V gene encodes CDR1 SGHTA and CDR2 FQGNSA. DNA for the CDR3: TGTGCCAGCGGCTTCTCGTTAGATACGCAGTATTTT. It translates to CASGFSLDTQYF.

This clone was recorded a few times. This chain uses TRBV27 with TRBJ2-2; 11 nucleotides match TRBD1. Looked up from germline, CDR1 is MNHEY and CDR2 is SMNVEV (reference sequence). The CDR3 sequence is 15 residues long. Trimming at V came to 6 bases and at J to 3 bases, leaving 3 bases not matched to a gene. The CDR3 coding sequence is TGTGCCAGCAGGTGGGACAGGGGGTACACCGGGGAGCTGTTTTTT. This translates into CASRWDRGYTGELFF.

CDR3 protein: CASSHRDTSPKWSQYF. The CDR3 DNA reads TGCGCCAGCAGCCACCGGGACACTTCCCCGAAATGGTCCCAGTACTTC. The genes are TRBV5-1 and TRBJ2-5; the D gene is possibly TRBD1 (6 bases). The germline V gene has CDR1 SGHRS and CDR2 YFSETQ. With 4 bases removed from V and 9 bases from J, the gap between germline ends came to 25 bases. This CDR3 spans 16 amino acids. Variable domain in full (rest from reference TRBV5-1 and TRBJ2-5): KAGVTQTPRYLIKTRGQQVTLSCSPISGHRSVSWYQQTPGQGLQFLFEYFSETQRNKGNFPGRFSGRQFSNSRSEMNVSTLELGDSALYLCASSHRDTSPKWSQYFGPGTRLLVL.

This chain uses TRBV29-1 with TRBJ2-3, with 7 bases aligning to TRBD2. Germline V gene lookup returns CDR1 SQVTM and CDR2 ANQGSEA. With 4 bases clipped from V and 0 bases from J, the junction kept 10 bases outside the gene matches. The CDR3 extends over 16 amino acids. DNA of the CDR3: TGCAGCGTTGGGGCTAGCGGAACCGCTAGCACAGATACGCAGTATTTT. It codes for CSVGASGTASTDTQYF.

The V and J genes are TRBV5-1 and TRBJ2-5; 8 bases are a match to TRBD1. Unmatched junction bases numbered 6, after V lost 1 base and J lost 1 base. Per the germline V gene, CDR1 is SGHRS and CDR2 is YFSETQ. The CDR3 has 16 residues. This chain's CDR3 is CASSLLQGVTQETQYF. CDR3 bases: TGCGCCAGCAGCTTGTTACAGGGGGTGACCCAAGAGACCCAGTACTTC.

This clone was observed once. J is TRBJ2-5 and V is TRBV10-3; a possible D gene is TRBD1 (5 bases). Germline V gives CDR1 ENHRY, CDR2 SYGVKD. This CDR3 comprises 13 residues. Trimming shortened V by 6 bases and J by 1 base, and 9 bases separated the two germline ends. CDR3 sequence (DNA): TGTGCCATCAGGGCCAGGGCCCAAGAGACCCAGTACTTC. It is translated as CAIRARAQETQYF.

V and J are TRBV28 and TRBJ1-2; D gene unclear. Deletions cut 9 bases from V and 5 bases from J, with 19 bases between. This CDR3 is 14 amino acids long. CDR1 is MDHEN, CDR2 SYDVKM, per germline. CDR3 nucleotides: TGTGCCAGTAAGCCCCCCGGAGGAAATTATGGCTACACCTTC. This translates into CASKPPGGNYGYTF.

This clone appeared a single time. J is TRBJ1-1 and V is TRBV19, with TRBD1 matching 7 bases. The germline V gene encodes CDR1 LNHDA and CDR2 SQIVND (reference sequence). The CDR3 is made up of 14 amino acids. Unmatched junction bases numbered 6, after V lost 5 bases and J lost 3 bases. The CDR3 here is CASSSGRGHTEAFF. CDR3 coding DNA: TGTGCCAGTAGTTCCGGGAGGGGGCACACTGAAGCTTTCTTT. The entire variable domain, with the rest obtained from reference TRBV19 and TRBJ1-1, is as follows: DGGITQSPKYLFRKEGQNVTLSCEQNLNHDAMYWYRQDPGQGLRLIYYSQIVNDFQKGDIAEGYSVSREKKESFPLTVTSAQKNPTAFYLCASSSGRGHTEAFFGQGTRLTVV.

The chain links TRBV5-1 to TRBJ2-2, with a weak D call TRBD1 (5 bases). The CDR3 totals 15 residues. From germline, CDR1 is SGHRS and CDR2 YFSETQ. V lost 1 base, J lost 1 base, and 8 bases lay in between. CDR3 bases: TGCGCCAGCAGCTTGATCCAGGGGAACACCGGGGAGCTGTTTTTT. This gives the protein CASSLIQGNTGELFF.

The J gene is TRBJ2-2, the V gene TRBV7-2, with 8 positions matching TRBD1. Germline CDR1 SGHTA, CDR2 FQGNSA. Germline trimming cut 6 bases from V and 3 bases from J; bases unmatched to any gene: 6. The CDR3 consists of 15 residues. The CDR3 sequence is CASSPQGAYTGELFF. CDR3 nucleotide sequence: TGTGCCAGCAGTCCTCAGGGGGCTTACACCGGGGAGCTGTTTTTT.

The V gene is TRBV30, the J gene TRBJ2-3; 10 nucleotides match TRBD2. The germline V gene has CDR1 GTSNPN and CDR2 SVGIG (reference sequence). Trimming took 2 bases from V and 4 from J; bases not matched to a gene: 3. The CDR3 runs 14 residues. The CDR3 region is CAWSRSGGPDTQYF. The CDR3 nucleotides read TGTGCCTGGAGTCGTAGCGGGGGGCCAGATACGCAGTATTTT.

The chain combines TRBV4-1 with TRBJ1-2; 9 bases agree with TRBD1. From germline, CDR1 is MGHRA and CDR2 YSYEKL. The CDR3 runs to 14 residues. The junction had 6 bases not matched to a gene; V was cut back by 3 bases and J by 7 bases. In DNA, the CDR3 is TGCGCCAGCAGCCATCCCGGACAGGGGTCTGGCTACACCTTC. Translation gives CASSHPGQGSGYTF.

The rearrangement uses TRBV10-3 and TRBJ2-1; the D gene is possibly TRBD2 (6 bases). Trimming removed 8 bases from V and 2 bases from J, with 22 bases in between. Germline values: CDR1 ENHRY, CDR2 SYGVKD. This CDR3 has 17 amino acids. CDR3 residues: CAIGPGTATGAYNEQFF. CDR3 nucleotides: TGTGCCATCGGTCCCGGGACTGCAACGGGGGCCTACAATGAGCAGTTCTTC.

The chain links TRBV24-1 to TRBJ2-1, with TRBD2 matching 9 bases. Germline CDR1 and CDR2: KGHDR and SFDVKD. The length of the CDR3 is 16 residues. Germline trimming cut 3 bases from V and 4 bases from J; bases unmatched to any gene: 6. CDR3 in amino acids: CATSDATSGEYNEQFF. CDR3 coding DNA: TGTGCCACCAGTGATGCGACTAGCGGAGAATACAATGAGCAGTTCTTC.

The sample holds a few counts of this clone. The chain combines TRBV21-1 with TRBJ1-1. TRBV21-1 is listed as a pseudogene. The CDR3 covers 14 residues. In DNA form, the CDR3 reads TGTGCCAGCAGCAAACCGAACCAGAGGGCATGGGCTTTCTTT. As protein: CASSKPNQRAWAFF.

The genes are TRBV11-2 and TRBJ1-2; TRBD1 agrees at 7 bases. CDR1 and CDR2 from the germline V gene are SGHAT and FQNNGV. The CDR3 is made up of 13 amino acids. Trimming cost V 5 bases and J 6 bases; bases outside gene matches: 6. The CDR3 sequence: CASSERQGHGYTF. Here the CDR3 DNA reads TGTGCCAGCAGCGAAAGACAGGGACATGGCTACACCTTC.

The chain has TRBV2 and TRBJ1-5, with 12 bases fitting TRBD1. The V and J ends lost 6 bases and 6 bases, in that order; junction bases with no gene match: 6. The CDR3 loop spans 15 amino acids. In germline, CDR1 is SNHLY, CDR2 FYNNEI. CDR3 sequence reads: CASRAGTGGGQPQHF. The DNA for the CDR3 is TGTGCCAGCAGGGCCGGGACAGGGGGCGGTCAGCCCCAGCATTTT.

The chain carries TRBV5-4 and TRBJ2-3, with D maybe TRBD1 (5 bases). CDR1 and CDR2 from the germline V gene are SGHNT and YYREEE (reference sequence). Trimming cost V 4 bases and J 10 bases, with 16 bases left between them. The CDR3 is made up of 13 amino acids. Here the CDR3 DNA reads TGTGCCAGCAGCGGACAACAGCTCAACGCGCAGTATTTT. Translating it yields CASSGQQLNAQYF.

Notes on this clone: Other DNA sequences in this specimen translate into the identical CDR3. This chain joins TRBV18 and TRBJ1-2; TRBD1 agrees at 7 bases. The CDR3 loop spans 13 amino acids. Germline V CDR1 and CDR2: KGHSH, LQKENI. J lost 3 bases, V lost 6 bases, and 4 bases had no gene match. CDR3 amino acids: CASSPGTDYGYTF. The CDR3 nucleotides read TGTGCCAGCTCGCCCGGGACAGACTATGGCTACACCTTC.

This clone was observed a handful of times. This chain joins TRBV7-2 and TRBJ2-2; possibly TRBD1 for D (5 bases). The germline CDR1 and CDR2 sequences are SGHTA and FQGNSA. The CDR3 runs to 16 residues. The V gene lost 5 bases and the J gene lost 0 bases, with 13 bases spanning the gap. CDR3 loop: CASSQGGMTNTGELFF. The CDR3 DNA reads TGTGCCAGCAGCCAGGGTGGGATGACGAACACCGGGGAGCTGTTTTTT.

The chain carries TRBV7-6 and TRBJ1-1; TRBD1 might be the D (6 bases). Germline values: CDR1 SGHVS, CDR2 FNYEAQ. The germline V and J ends were trimmed by 4 bases and 5 bases, with 14 bases remaining between them. This CDR3 is built from 14 residues. The CDR3 region is CASSSTGRGTEAFF. The CDR3 nucleotides are TGTGCCAGCAGCTCCACAGGGAGGGGAACTGAAGCTTTCTTT. Variable domain in full (rest from reference TRBV7-6 and TRBJ1-1): GAGVSQSPRYKVTKRGQDVALRCDPISGHVSLYWYRQALGQGPEFLTYFNYEAQQDKSGLPNDRFSAERPEGSISTLTIQRTEQRDSAMYRCASSSTGRGTEAFFGQGTRLTVV.

V gene TRBV4-2 combines with J gene TRBJ2-1; 14 positions agree with TRBD2. Germline V CDR1 and CDR2: LGHNA, YNFKEQ. V was clipped by 4 bases and J by 7 bases; unmatched bases: 12. The CDR3 sequence is 18 residues long. The CDR3 DNA is TGTGCCAGCAGCCCAGAGGGACTAGCGGGAGCTACTCAAAATGAGCAGTTCTTC. It specifies CASSPEGLAGATQNEQFF.